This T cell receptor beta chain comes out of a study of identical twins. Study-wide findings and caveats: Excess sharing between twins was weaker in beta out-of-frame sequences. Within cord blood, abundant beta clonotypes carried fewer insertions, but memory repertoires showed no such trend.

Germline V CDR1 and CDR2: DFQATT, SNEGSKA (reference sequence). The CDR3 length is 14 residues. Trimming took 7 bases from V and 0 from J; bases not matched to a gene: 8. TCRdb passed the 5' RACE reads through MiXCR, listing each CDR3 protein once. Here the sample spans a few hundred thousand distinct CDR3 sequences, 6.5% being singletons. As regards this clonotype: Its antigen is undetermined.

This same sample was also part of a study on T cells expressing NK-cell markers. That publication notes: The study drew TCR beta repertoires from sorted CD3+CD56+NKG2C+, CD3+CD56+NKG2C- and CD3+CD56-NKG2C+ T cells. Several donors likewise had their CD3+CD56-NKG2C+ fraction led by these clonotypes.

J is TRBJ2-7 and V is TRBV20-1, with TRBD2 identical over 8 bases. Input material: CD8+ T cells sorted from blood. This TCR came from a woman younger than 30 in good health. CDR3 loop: CSVSDRGGSYEQYF. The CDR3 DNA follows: TGCAGTGTCTCCGACCGGGGGGGCTCCTACGAGCAGTACTTC.